The table lists the clone carrying this TCR beta chain with a count of one. Its matching antigen is unknown. These data originate in a study of OX40 agonist ivuxolimab in advanced cancers. Study information: Patients were treated with intravenous ivuxolimab, dosed at 0.01 to 10 mg/kg and infused every 2 weeks.

J lost 6 bases, V lost 6 bases, and 10 bases had no gene match. This CDR3 contains 15 residues. CDR1 is SNHLY and CDR2 is FYNNEI in the germline V gene. Using immunoSEQ multiplex PCR, the repertoire was profiled, and TCRdb retains in-frame clones only, with some absent. The profile covers about 77,000 clones, with under 90% appearing a single time and less than 3% taken by the ten largest. Systemic immunosuppression or autoimmune disease history was grounds to exclude patients. Broader study findings: It was also the case that some nonresponders had low normalized T-cell clonal expansion. Among the least clonally expanded were partial responders at 0.1-3.0 mg/kg.

This specimen consisted of CD4+ or CD8+ T cells sorted from blood, obtained in a trial of the OX40 agonist ivuxolimab. The rearrangement uses TRBV2 and TRBJ1-4, with 7 bases aligning to TRBD1. This clonotype was obtained from an adult with an advanced solid tumor such as melanoma, head and neck, liver or kidney cancer. The CDR3 sequence: CASSIQGLGYEKLFF. The CDR3 DNA sequence: TGTGCCAGCAGCATACAGGGGCTAGGATATGAAAAACTGTTTTTT. Full variable domain (missing parts from reference TRBV2 and TRBJ1-4): EPEVTQTPSHQVTQMGQEVILRCVPISNHLYFYWYRQILGQKVEFLVSFYNNEISEKSEIFDDQFSVERPDGSNFTLKIRSTKLEDSAMYFCASSIQGLGYEKLFFGSGTQLSVL.